This is a list of T cell receptor beta chains from one sample in a study of identifying expanded T cells in peripheral blood. Profiling relied on immunoSEQ multiplex PCR, and the TCRdb table lists in-frame clones only, not all of them. The sample lists around 100,000 clones, roughly 88% occurring once. Sequencing used blood. These receptors were collected from a person aged 18 to 69 in good health. Both conserved end residues are part of each CDR3. D genes are given only for firm matches. The size field is filled for only some rows; it gives once, few, many or a size class.

J gene | D gene | clone size | V gene | CDR3 DNA | CDR3 protein
TRBJ2-3 | TRBD1 | . | TRBV7-8 | TGTGCCAGCAGCTTAGTCGGGCAGGGGGCGAGCACAGATACGCAGTATTTT | CASSLVGQGASTDTQYF
TRBJ1-5 | . | . | TRBV7-6 | TGTGCCAGCAGCTTAGAACAGAACAATCAGCCCCAGCATTTT | CASSLEQNNQPQHF
TRBJ1-3 | . | once | TRBV14 | TGTGCCAGCAGCCAAGATTTTTGGGCCGGGACAATGAGCTCTGGAAACACCATATATTTT | CASSQDFWAGTMSSGNTIYF
TRBJ2-5 | . | . | TRBV25-1 | TGTGCCAGCAGTTGGGGAGGGGGTGAGACCCAGTACTTC | CASSWGGGETQYF
TRBJ2-3 | . | . | TRBV5-1 | TGCGCCAGCAGCCGCAAACCGACTACCGGGGAGGATACGCAGTATTTT | CASSRKPTTGEDTQYF
TRBJ2-3 | . | once | TRBV29-1 | TGCAGCGTCAGACCTCGGGACAGCACAGATACGCAGTATTTT | CSVRPRDSTDTQYF
TRBJ2-3 | . | . | TRBV28 | TGTGCCAGCAGTTTCACCTTCACTGGCGCAGATACGCAGTATTTT | CASSFTFTGADTQYF
TRBJ2-1 | TRBD2 | . | TRBV7-8 | TGTGCCAGCAGCTTAGAATCCCAGACTAGCGGGAGGCAAACCAGCTCCTACAATGAGCAGTTCTTC | CASSLESQTSGRQTSSYNEQFF
TRBJ1-6 | TRBD1 | . | TRBV6-1 | TGTGCCAGCAGTGAAGCGTGGACAGGGAGCTCCTATAATTCACCCCTCCACTTT | CASSEAWTGSSYNSPLHF
TRBJ2-1 | TRBD2 | . | TRBV19 | TGTGCCAGTAGAAAAGGGACTAGCGGAGCCTACAATGAGCAGTTCTTC | CASRKGTSGAYNEQFF
TRBJ2-1 | . | once | TRBV19 | TGTGCCAGTAGCCCGGAGGGGTACGAGCAGTTCTTC | CASSPEGYEQFF
TRBJ1-2 | . | . | TRBV29-1 | TGCAGCGCAAACGGGGGCGCTAACTATGGCTACACCTTC | CSANGGANYGYTF
TRBJ1-3 | TRBD1 | few | TRBV4-2 | TGTGCCAGCAGCACACCTGGGACAGTGGGAAACACCATATATTTT | CASSTPGTVGNTIYF
TRBJ2-1 | . | . | TRBV6-1 | TGTGCCAGCAGTGAATACAGCGCGGCGTATTCGGGCAATGAGCAGTTCTTC | CASSEYSAAYSGNEQFF
TRBJ2-5 | . | . | TRBV28 | TGTGCCAGCAGTTTTCGGGGTAGGAGGCAAGAGACCCAGTACTTC | CASSFRGRRQETQYF
TRBJ1-5 | TRBD1 | . | TRBV19 | TGTGCCAGTAGTACCATCGACAGGGGGCAATATCAGCCCCAGCATTTT | CASSTIDRGQYQPQHF
TRBJ1-2 | . | medium-sized | TRBV11-3 | TGTGCCAGCAGCTACGACGGCTATGGCTACACCTTC | CASSYDGYGYTF
TRBJ1-1 | . | . | TRBV28 | TGTGCCAGCAGTTTAACAGAAACCACTGAAGCTTTCTTT | CASSLTETTEAFF
TRBJ2-6 | . | . | TRBV7-8 | TGTGCCAGCAGCTTAGTGAACCTGGTCCAGGGAGGCAACGTCCTGACTTTC | CASSLVNLVQGGNVLTF
TRBJ1-4 | TRBD1 | . | TRBV6-6 | TGTGCCAGCTCCCCAGGGGGAAATAATGAAAAACTGTTTTTT | CASSPGGNNEKLFF
TRBJ2-5 | TRBD1 | once | TRBV5-1 | TGCGCCAGCAGCTTGGCGACAGGGCCGCAAGAGACCCAGTACTTC | CASSLATGPQETQYF
TRBJ1-2 | TRBD1 | . | TRBV27 | TGTGCCAGCAGTCCGGCTCCACAGGGGTACTATGGCTACACCTTC | CASSPAPQGYYGYTF
TRBJ1-6 | . | . | TRBV18 | TGTGCCAGCTCATCGACGGGGACGGATTCACCCCTCCACTTT | CASSSTGTDSPLHF
TRBJ1-1 | . | once | TRBV9 | TGTGCCAGCAGCGCCTCACTAGGGACTTCGAACACTGAAGCTTTCTTT | CASSASLGTSNTEAFF
TRBJ1-1 | TRBD1 | . | TRBV28 | TGTGCCAGCAGTTTACAGACAGGGGATTTGGCTTTCTTT | CASSLQTGDLAFF
TRBJ2-4 | . | . | TRBV6-1 | TGTGCCAGCACGGAGGGAACAGTTAAAAACATTCAGTACTTC | CASTEGTVKNIQYF
TRBJ2-7 | . | . | TRBV20-1 | TGCAGTGCCACTTCGACCTACGAGCAGTACTTC | CSATSTYEQYF
TRBJ2-1 | . | . | TRBV9 | TGTGCCAGCAGCGCCAAGGAACTAGCCGGCAATGAGCAGTTCTTC | CASSAKELAGNEQFF